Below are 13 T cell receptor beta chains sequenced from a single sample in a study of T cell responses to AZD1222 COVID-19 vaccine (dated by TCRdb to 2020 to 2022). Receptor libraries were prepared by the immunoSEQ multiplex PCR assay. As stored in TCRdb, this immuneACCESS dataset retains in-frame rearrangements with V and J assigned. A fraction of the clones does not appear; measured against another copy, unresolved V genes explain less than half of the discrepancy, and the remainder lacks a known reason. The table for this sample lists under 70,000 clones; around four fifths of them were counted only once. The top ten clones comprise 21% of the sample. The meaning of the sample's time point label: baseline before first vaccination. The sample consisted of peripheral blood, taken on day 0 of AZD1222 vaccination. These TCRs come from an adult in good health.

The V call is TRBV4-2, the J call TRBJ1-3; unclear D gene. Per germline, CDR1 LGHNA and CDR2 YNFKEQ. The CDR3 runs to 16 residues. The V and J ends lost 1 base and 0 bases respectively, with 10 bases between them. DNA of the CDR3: TGTGCCAGCAGCCAAGGGGTTACAGTCTCTGGAAACACCATATATTTT. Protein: CASSQGVTVSGNTIYF.

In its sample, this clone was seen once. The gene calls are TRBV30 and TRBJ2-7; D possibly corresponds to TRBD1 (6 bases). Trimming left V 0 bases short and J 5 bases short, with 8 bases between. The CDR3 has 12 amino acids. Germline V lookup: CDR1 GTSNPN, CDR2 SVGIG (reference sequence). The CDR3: CAWSVRGNEQYF. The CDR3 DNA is TGTGCCTGGAGTGTGAGGGGGAACGAGCAGTACTTC.

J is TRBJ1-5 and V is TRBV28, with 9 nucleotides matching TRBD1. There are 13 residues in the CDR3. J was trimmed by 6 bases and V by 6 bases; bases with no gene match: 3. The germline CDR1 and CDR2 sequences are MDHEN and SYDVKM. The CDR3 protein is CASRGQGGQPQHF. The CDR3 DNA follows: TGTGCCAGCAGGGGACAGGGTGGTCAGCCCCAGCATTTT.

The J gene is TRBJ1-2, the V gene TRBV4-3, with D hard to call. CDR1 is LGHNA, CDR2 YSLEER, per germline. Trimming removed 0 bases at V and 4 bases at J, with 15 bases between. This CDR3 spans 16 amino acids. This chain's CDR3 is CASSQDLRAQIYGYTF. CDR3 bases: TGCGCCAGCAGCCAAGATTTACGAGCGCAGATCTATGGCTACACCTTC.

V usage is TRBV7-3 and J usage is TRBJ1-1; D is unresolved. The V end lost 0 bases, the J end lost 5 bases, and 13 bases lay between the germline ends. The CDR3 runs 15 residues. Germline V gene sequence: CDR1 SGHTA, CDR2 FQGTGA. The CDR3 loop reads CASSLTHGGRTEAFF. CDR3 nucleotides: TGTGCCAGCAGCTTAACTCACGGAGGGCGAACTGAAGCTTTCTTT.

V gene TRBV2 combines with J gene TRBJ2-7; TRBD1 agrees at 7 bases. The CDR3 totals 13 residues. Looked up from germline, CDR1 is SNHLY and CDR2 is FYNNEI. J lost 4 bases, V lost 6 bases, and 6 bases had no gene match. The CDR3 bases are TGTGCCAGCAGCCTACAGGGGTTGTACGAGCAGTACTTC. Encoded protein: CASSLQGLYEQYF. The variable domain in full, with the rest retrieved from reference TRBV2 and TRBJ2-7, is EPEVTQTPSHQVTQMGQEVILRCVPISNHLYFYWYRQILGQKVEFLVSFYNNEISEKSEIFDDQFSVERPDGSNFTLKIRSTKLEDSAMYFCASSLQGLYEQYFGPGTRLTVT.

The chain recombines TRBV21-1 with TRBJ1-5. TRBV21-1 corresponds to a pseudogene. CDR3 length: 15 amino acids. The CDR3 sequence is CASSRWGRRNQPQHF. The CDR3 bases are TGTGCCAGCAGCAGGTGGGGGAGGCGCAATCAGCCCCAGCATTTT.

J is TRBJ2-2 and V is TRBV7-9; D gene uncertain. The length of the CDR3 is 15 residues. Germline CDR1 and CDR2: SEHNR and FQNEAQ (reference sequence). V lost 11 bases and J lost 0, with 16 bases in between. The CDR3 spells CAVPLSGANTGELFF. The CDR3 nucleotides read TGTGCCGTGCCCCTTAGTGGGGCGAACACCGGGGAGCTGTTTTTT.

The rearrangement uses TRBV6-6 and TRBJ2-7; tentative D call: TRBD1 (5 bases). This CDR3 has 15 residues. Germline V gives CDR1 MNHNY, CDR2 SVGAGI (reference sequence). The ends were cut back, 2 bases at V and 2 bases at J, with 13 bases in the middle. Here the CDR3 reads CASSYPTAPTYEQYF. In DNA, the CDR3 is TGTGCCAGCAGTTACCCGACAGCTCCGACCTACGAGCAGTACTTC.

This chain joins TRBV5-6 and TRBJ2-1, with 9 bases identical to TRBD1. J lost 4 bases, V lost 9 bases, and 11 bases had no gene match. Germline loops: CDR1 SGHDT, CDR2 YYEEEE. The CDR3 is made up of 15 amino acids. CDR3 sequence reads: CATGQGRGLYNEQFF. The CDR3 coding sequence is TGTGCCACCGGACAGGGGCGAGGACTTTACAATGAGCAGTTCTTC.

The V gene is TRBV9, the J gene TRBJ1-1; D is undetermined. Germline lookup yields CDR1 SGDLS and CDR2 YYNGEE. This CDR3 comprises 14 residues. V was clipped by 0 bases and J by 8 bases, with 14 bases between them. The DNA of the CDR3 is TGTGCCAGCAGCGTAGTGCGGGTACCGGCCGAAGCTTTCTTT. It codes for CASSVVRVPAEAFF.

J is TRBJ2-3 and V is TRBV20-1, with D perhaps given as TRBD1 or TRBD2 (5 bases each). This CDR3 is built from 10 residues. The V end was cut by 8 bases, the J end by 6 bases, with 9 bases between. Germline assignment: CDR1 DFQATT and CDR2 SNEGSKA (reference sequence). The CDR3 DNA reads TGCAGTACCTGGGGGGATACGCAGTATTTT. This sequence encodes CSTWGDTQYF.

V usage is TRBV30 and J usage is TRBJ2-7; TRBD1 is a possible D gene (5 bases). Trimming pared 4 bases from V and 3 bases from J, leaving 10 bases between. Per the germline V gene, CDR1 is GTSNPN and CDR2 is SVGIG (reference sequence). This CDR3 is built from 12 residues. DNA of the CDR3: TGTGCCTGGACAGGGTATGGCTACGAGCAGTACTTC. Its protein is CAWTGYGYEQYF.